These 5 T cell receptor beta chains were sequenced from one sample in a study of OX40 agonist ivuxolimab in advanced cancers. The data were produced by immunoSEQ multiplex PCR, yet TCRdb's version contains in-frame clones alone and is incomplete. Of tens of thousands of clones listed, approximately 90% were seen once; the top ten hold roughly 0.29%. The material sequenced was CD4+ or CD8+ T cells sorted from blood, taken in a trial of the OX40 agonist ivuxolimab. The source is an adult with an advanced solid tumor such as melanoma, head and neck, liver or kidney cancer.

The chain carries TRBV27 and TRBJ2-3; 11 positions agree with TRBD2. Trimming at V came to 4 bases and at J to 2 bases, leaving 11 bases not matched to a gene. CDR3 size: 18 residues. Looked up from germline, CDR1 is MNHEY and CDR2 is SMNVEV (reference sequence). DNA for the CDR3: TGTGCCAGCAGTTCCCCCCTCTTAGCGGGAGGGTCCACAGATACGCAGTATTTT. This encodes CASSSPLLAGGSTDTQYF.

The chain has TRBV5-4 and TRBJ2-5; D is possibly TRBD1 (6 bases). The CDR3 runs 14 residues. V was pared by 2 bases and J by 2 bases, with 10 bases between. CDR1 and CDR2 (germline): SGHNT, YYREEE (reference sequence). CDR3 in amino acids: CASSFGDRQETQYF. The CDR3 bases are TGTGCCAGCAGCTTCGGAGACAGGCAAGAGACCCAGTACTTC.

The V gene is TRBV5-6, the J gene TRBJ2-1; D is undetermined. Germline V gene sequence: CDR1 SGHDT, CDR2 YYEEEE. The CDR3 covers 14 residues. The V end lost 0 bases, the J end lost 4 bases, and 8 bases lay between the germline ends. CDR3 region: CASSLVSGYNEQFF. CDR3 coding DNA: TGTGCCAGCAGCTTGGTCAGTGGTTACAATGAGCAGTTCTTC.

On this clone: The identical CDR3 is also encoded by other nucleotide sequences in the sample. The chain uses TRBV6-5 and TRBJ1-1; D might be TRBD1 (5 bases). The length of the CDR3 is 13 residues. Germline CDR1 reads MNHEY; CDR2 reads SVGAGI. Trimming took off 2 bases at V and 4 bases at J, with 8 bases between the two ends. The CDR3 nucleotides are TGTGCCAGCAGTTACGTCGGGGGCACTGAAGCTTTCTTT. It is translated as CASSYVGGTEAFF.

V is TRBV28 and J is TRBJ2-7; no clear D. The germline CDR1 and CDR2 sequences are MDHEN and SYDVKM. The ends were cut back, 4 bases at V and 2 bases at J, with 3 bases in the middle. CDR3 size: 11 residues. The CDR3 sequence: CASSSTYEQYF. CDR3 bases: TGTGCCAGCAGTTCTACCTACGAGCAGTACTTC.